This T cell receptor (beta chain) originates from a study of OX40 agonist ivuxolimab in advanced cancers. In the study overall: At under 85% male, the cohort had a mean age of 60 years, ranging from 23 to 79. Three patients responded partially, comprising one with hepatocellular carcinoma and two with cutaneous melanoma.

Systemic immunosuppression or autoimmune disease history was grounds to exclude patients. Profiling relied on immunoSEQ multiplex PCR, and the TCRdb table lists in-frame clones only, not all of them. The sample shows about 25,000 clones, 70% to 90% of them seen only once. In germline, CDR1 is SEHNR, CDR2 FQNEAQ (reference sequence). The V end lost 3 bases, the J end lost 5 bases, and 11 bases lay between the germline ends. This CDR3 comprises 13 residues. The chain uses TRBV7-9 and TRBJ2-7, with D hard to call. The sample was CD4+ or CD8+ T cells sorted from blood, taken in a trial of the OX40 agonist ivuxolimab. This TCR came from an adult with an advanced solid tumor such as melanoma, head and neck, liver or kidney cancer. The CDR3 bases are TGTGCCAGCAGCTTCAGTCTGTTCGACGAGCAGTACTTC. It yields the protein CASSFSLFDEQYF. Variable domain in full (rest from reference TRBV7-9 and TRBJ2-7): DTGVSQNPRHKITKRGQNVTFRCDPISEHNRLYWYRQTLGQGPEFLTYFQNEAQLEKSRLLSDRFSAERPKGSFSTLEIQRTEQGDSAMYLCASSFSLFDEQYFGPGTRLTVT.